Listed here are 9 T cell receptor beta chains from one sample, sequenced in a study of cytomegalovirus exposure and HLA in healthy donors. Primers included in the PCR were 60 Vbeta and 13 Jbeta primers. TCRdb's copy holds only in-frame clones and misses some; the assay was immunoSEQ multiplex PCR. The data contain over 100,000 clones, about 80% of them singletons. The source material was PBMCs. The receptors were gathered from a man in his sixties in good health and CMV-seropositive.

V usage is TRBV7-9 and J usage is TRBJ2-3; TRBD1 matches 12 bases. The J segment lost 6 bases and the V segment lost 1 base, leaving 8 bases of the junction unmatched. The germline CDR1 and CDR2 sequences are SEHNR and FQNEAQ (reference sequence). This CDR3 spans 17 amino acids. CDR3 loop: CASSLGDRGPSSDTQYF. The CDR3, as DNA: TGTGCCAGCAGCTTAGGGGACAGGGGGCCCAGTTCGGATACGCAGTATTTT.

The rearrangement links TRBV10-3 to TRBJ2-5; weak D call: TRBD2 (6 bases). The germline V gene has CDR1 ENHRY and CDR2 SYGVKD. The V end lost 6 bases, the J end lost 5 bases, and 16 bases lay between the germline ends. The CDR3 runs to 14 residues. This CDR3 reads CAISDGTRQETQYF. The CDR3 nucleotides are TGTGCCATCAGCGACGGGACTCGTCAGGAGACCCAGTACTTC.

This sequence joins TRBV28 and TRBJ2-7; 7 bases fit TRBD1. Germline CDR1 MDHEN, CDR2 SYDVKM. The J segment lost 2 bases and the V segment lost 7 bases, leaving 8 bases of the junction unmatched. The CDR3 runs to 14 residues. The DNA for the CDR3 is TGTGCCAGCATTTCTGGGCAGGGGGCCTACGAGCAGTACTTC. It codes for CASISGQGAYEQYF.

The CDR3: CASSADRGRQETQYF. CDR3 nucleotides: TGTGCCAGCAGTGCGGACAGGGGGCGGCAAGAGACCCAGTACTTC. This rearrangement joins TRBV2 to TRBJ2-5; 11 bases are a match to TRBD1. This CDR3 comprises 15 residues. Germline V gene lookup returns CDR1 SNHLY and CDR2 FYNNEI. V gave up 4 bases and J gave up 2 bases; unmatched junction bases: 3.

The chain has TRBV7-9 and TRBJ2-3, with 7 bases aligning to TRBD2. CDR3 length: 18 amino acids. Germline CDR1 and CDR2: SEHNR and FQNEAQ (reference sequence). The V gene end was trimmed by 1 base and the J gene end by 2 bases; junction bases not matched to a gene: 12. The CDR3 DNA sequence: TGTGCCAGCAGCTTAGAGCTTCGGCCTAGCGGACTCACAGATACGCAGTATTTT. Translation: CASSLELRPSGLTDTQYF.

This clone was seen more than once but under ten times. The chain carries TRBV10-2 and TRBJ1-5; D possibly corresponds to TRBD1 (5 bases). Germline loops: CDR1 WSHSY, CDR2 SAAADI. The CDR3 is made up of 13 amino acids. V lost 3 bases and J 2 bases, leaving 5 bases between the germline ends. The CDR3 loop is CASSEGGNQPQHF. CDR3 nucleotide sequence: TGCGCCAGCAGTGAAGGGGGCAATCAGCCCCAGCATTTT.

The J gene is TRBJ2-7, the V gene TRBV5-1; 9 bases agree with TRBD2. Germline V CDR1 and CDR2: SGHRS, YFSETQ. The V segment lost 2 bases and the J segment 0 bases; nucleotides outside the gene matches: 6. The CDR3 runs to 16 residues. The CDR3 region has the DNA TGCGCCAGCAGCTTCAGGACTAGCGCCAGCTCCTACGAGCAGTACTTC. Translating gives CASSFRTSASSYEQYF.

This chain joins TRBV7-8 and TRBJ2-1; TRBD2 matches 13 bases. V lost 2 bases to trimming and J lost 4 bases; unmatched junction nucleotides: 5. Germline assignment: CDR1 SGHVS and CDR2 FQNEAQ. This CDR3 is built from 17 residues. The CDR3 loop reads CASSLTSGGANYNEQFF. CDR3 bases: TGTGCCAGCAGCTTAACTAGCGGGGGGGCCAATTACAATGAGCAGTTCTTC.

The chain couples TRBV6-1 to TRBJ1-1, with D possibly being TRBD1 (6 bases). The germline V gene has CDR1 MNHNS and CDR2 SASEGT. V was trimmed by 5 bases and J by 5 bases, leaving 12 bases between them. The CDR3 loop spans 13 amino acids. The DNA for the CDR3 is TGTGCCAGCAGTCCGGCAGGGGAGACTGAAGCTTTCTTT. Translating it yields CASSPAGETEAFF.